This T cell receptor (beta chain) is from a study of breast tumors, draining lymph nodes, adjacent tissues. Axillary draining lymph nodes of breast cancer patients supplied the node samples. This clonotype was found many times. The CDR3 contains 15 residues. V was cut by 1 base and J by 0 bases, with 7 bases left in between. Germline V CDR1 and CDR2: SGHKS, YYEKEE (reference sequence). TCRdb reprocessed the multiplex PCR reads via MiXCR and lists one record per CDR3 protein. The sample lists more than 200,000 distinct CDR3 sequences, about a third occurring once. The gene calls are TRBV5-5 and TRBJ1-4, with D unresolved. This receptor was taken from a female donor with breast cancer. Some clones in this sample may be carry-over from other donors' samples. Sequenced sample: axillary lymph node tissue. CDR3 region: CASSLLRATNEKLFF. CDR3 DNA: TGTGCCAGCAGCTTGCTCCGTGCAACTAATGAAAAACTGTTTTTT.